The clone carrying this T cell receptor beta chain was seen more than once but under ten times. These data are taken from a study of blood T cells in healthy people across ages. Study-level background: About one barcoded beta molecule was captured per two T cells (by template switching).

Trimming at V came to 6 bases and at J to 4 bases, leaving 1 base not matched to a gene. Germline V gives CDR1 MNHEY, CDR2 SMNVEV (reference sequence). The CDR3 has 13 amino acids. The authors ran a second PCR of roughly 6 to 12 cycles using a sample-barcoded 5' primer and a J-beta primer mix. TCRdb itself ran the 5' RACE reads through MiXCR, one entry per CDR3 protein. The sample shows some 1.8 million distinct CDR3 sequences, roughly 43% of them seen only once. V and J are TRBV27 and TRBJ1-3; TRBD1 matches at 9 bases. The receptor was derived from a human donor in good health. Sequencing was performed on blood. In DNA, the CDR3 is TGTGCCAGCAGAGGACAGGGGGGAAACACCATATATTTT. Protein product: CASRGQGGNTIYF.